Detailed here is one TCR beta chain. The antigen is unknown. The germline V gene encodes CDR1 LNHNV and CDR2 YYDKDF (reference sequence). J lost 4 bases, V lost 8 bases, and 5 bases had no gene match. The CDR3 consists of 13 residues. These data originate in a study of cytomegalovirus exposure and HLA in healthy donors. In the PCR, 60 Vbeta and 13 Jbeta primers were used. Assay used: immunoSEQ multiplex PCR; TCRdb lists only in-frame clones, some missing. The sample has 200,000 or so clones, roughly 80% seen once. Study-level findings and limits: In terms of immune exposure information, only CMV serostatus was available.

This sequence joins TRBV15 and TRBJ2-5, with 9 bases fitting TRBD2. This clonotype was sampled from a woman in her 30s in good health and CMV-seropositive. The specimen was PBMCs. The chain's CDR3 is CATGRGGPETQYF. DNA of the CDR3: TGTGCCACCGGGCGGGGGGGCCCAGAGACCCAGTACTTC.